Following are 24 T cell receptor beta chains from one sample sequenced in a study of regulatory T cells in long-lasting Graves disease. Documented time point: persistent/refractory GD, antithyroid drugs over 5 years with positive TRAb. Generation of the TCR library employed RNA extracted from PBMCs. Building the TCR beta libraries relied on iRepertoire HTBI primers, and CDR3 regions underwent Arm-PCR. TCRdb itself ran the multiplex PCR reads through MiXCR, one entry per CDR3 protein. This table holds almost 350,000 distinct CDR3 sequences, roughly 21% found once. Sequences were derived from peripheral blood mononuclear cells (PBMCs), sampled when the disease was refractory, from a patient treated with antithyroid drugs. The receptors shown here come from a female donor with Graves disease.

This clonotype was observed a few times. The chain couples TRBV9 to TRBJ2-2; unclear D gene. Deletions cut 0 bases from V and 7 bases from J, with 10 bases between. This CDR3 contains 14 residues. CDR1 is SGDLS and CDR2 is YYNGEE in the germline V gene. This CDR3 reads CASSVAKKGGELFF. In DNA form, the CDR3 reads TGTGCCAGCAGCGTAGCTAAAAAGGGCGGGGAGCTGTTTTTT.

This clonotype was detected a few times. The V and J genes are TRBV5-4 and TRBJ2-5; maybe TRBD2 (5 bases). V lost 6 bases and J 4 bases, leaving 7 bases between the germline ends. CDR3 length equals 11 residues. Looked up from germline, CDR1 is SGHNT and CDR2 is YYREEE (reference sequence). The CDR3 DNA sequence: TGTGCCAGCACTCGGGGAGAGACCCAGTACTTC. This encodes CASTRGETQYF.

There are many counts of this clonotype. This chain uses TRBV6-5 with TRBJ2-7; weak D call: TRBD1 (5 bases). Germline values: CDR1 MNHEY, CDR2 SVGAGI. The length of the CDR3 is 14 residues. The V gene lost 2 bases and the J gene lost 9 bases, with 17 bases spanning the gap. The CDR3 is CASSYGAALVGQYF. In DNA form, the CDR3 reads TGTGCCAGCAGTTACGGGGCGGCCCTCGTTGGGCAGTACTTC.

The V call is TRBV30, the J call TRBJ2-7; a possible D gene is TRBD1 (6 bases). The V gene lost 2 bases and the J gene lost 0 bases, with 11 bases spanning the gap. The germline CDR1 and CDR2 sequences are GTSNPN and SVGIG (reference sequence). This CDR3 is 14 amino acids long. Here the CDR3 reads CAWSPDRLSYEQYF. The CDR3 DNA follows: TGTGCCTGGAGTCCCGACAGGCTCTCCTACGAGCAGTACTTC.

To note about this clonotype: This may stem from a read error, because a much larger clone lies one nucleotide away. This chain uses TRBV6-2 or TRBV6-3 with TRBJ1-5; a weak D match, TRBD1 (5 bases). Germline V gene lookup returns CDR1 MNHEY and CDR2 SVGEGT. The CDR3 consists of 14 residues. The germline V and J ends were trimmed by 8 bases and 7 bases, with 18 bases remaining between them. The CDR3: CASGFRIQGQPQHF. DNA of the CDR3: TGTGCCAGCGGTTTCAGAATCCAGGGCCAGCCCCAGCATTTT.

This clonotype came up many times. The chain uses TRBV13 and TRBJ1-2, with 7 nucleotides matching TRBD1. Losses at the gene ends were 5 bases for V and 3 bases for J; bases not matched to a gene: 6. The V gene's germline CDR1 is PRHDT and CDR2 FYEKMQ (reference sequence). The CDR3 is 14 residues long. In nucleotides, the CDR3 is TGTGCCAGCAGCCACTGGACAGGTGACTATGGCTACACCTTC. Translating gives CASSHWTGDYGYTF. The whole variable domain, remainder taken from reference TRBV13 and TRBJ1-2, is AAGVIQSPRHLIKEKRETATLKCYPIPRHDTVYWYQQGPGQDPQFLISFYEKMQSDKGSIPDRFSAQQFSDYHSELNMSSLELGDSALYFCASSHWTGDYGYTFGSGTRLTVV.

A few counts support this clonotype. A read error may produce the germline difference seen at one junction end. The chain joins TRBV6-1 to TRBJ2-7; 8 nucleotides agree with TRBD1. This CDR3 contains 13 residues. The germline CDR1 and CDR2 sequences are MNHNS and SASEGT. This chain's CDR3 is CASGTGNTYGQYF. CDR3 DNA sequence: TGTGCCAGCGGGACAGGCAACACCTACGGGCAGTACTTC.

J is TRBJ1-1 and V is TRBV28; 7 bases map to TRBD1. The CDR3 has 13 amino acids. V shed 8 bases, J shed 4 bases, and the junction held 7 bases outside the gene matches. Germline CDR1 is MDHEN and CDR2 is SYDVKM. The CDR3 bases are TGTGCCAGCCAACAGGGGCTGGGCACTGAAGCTTTCTTT. Protein sequence: CASQQGLGTEAFF. The variable domain in full, completed from reference TRBV28 and TRBJ1-1, reads DVKVTQSSRYLVKRTGEKVFLECVQDMDHENMFWYRQDPGLGLRLIYFSYDVKMKEKGDIPEGYSVSREKKERFSLILESASTNQTSMYLCASQQGLGTEAFFGQGTRLTVV.

This clonotype was counted many times. This sequence joins TRBV28 and TRBJ2-7, with 14 positions matching TRBD2. Losses at the gene ends were 5 bases for V and 4 bases for J; bases not matched to a gene: 4. This CDR3 comprises 15 residues. Germline V gives CDR1 MDHEN, CDR2 SYDVKM. The DNA for the CDR3 is TGTGCCAGCAGTCTGGGGACTAGCGGGAGATACGAGCAGTACTTC. It specifies CASSLGTSGRYEQYF. Supplemented by reference TRBV28 and TRBJ2-7, the full variable domain reads DVKVTQSSRYLVKRTGEKVFLECVQDMDHENMFWYRQDPGLGLRLIYFSYDVKMKEKGDIPEGYSVSREKKERFSLILESASTNQTSMYLCASSLGTSGRYEQYFGPGTRLTVT.

This clonotype was picked up many times. The V and J genes are TRBV6-9 and TRBJ1-2, with a weak D call TRBD1 (6 bases). This CDR3 contains 14 residues. V shed 3 bases and J shed 8 bases, with 16 bases lying between them. Germline values: CDR1 MNHGY, CDR2 SVAAGI. The CDR3 region is CASSYGTGSFGYTF. CDR3 in DNA: TGTGCCAGCAGTTACGGAACAGGGAGTTTCGGCTACACCTTC.

This clonotype appeared a few times. This sequence joins TRBV19 and TRBJ1-1; D is perhaps TRBD1 (5 bases). Germline loops: CDR1 LNHDA, CDR2 SQIVND (reference sequence). There are 12 residues in the CDR3. V lost 3 bases and J lost 11, with 13 bases in between. In nucleotides, the CDR3 is TGTGCCAGTAGTATCCGGGGGGAGGAGGCTTTCTTT. This codes for CASSIRGEEAFF.

This clonotype was observed many times. The rearrangement uses TRBV6-5 and TRBJ2-5; 9 bases are shared with TRBD2. With 1 base clipped from V and 0 bases from J, the junction kept 3 bases outside the gene matches. Germline lookup yields CDR1 MNHEY and CDR2 SVGAGI. CDR3 length: 16 amino acids. The CDR3 loop is CASSYLTSGNQETQYF. DNA for the CDR3: TGTGCCAGCAGTTACTTGACTAGCGGCAACCAAGAGACCCAGTACTTC.

Only a few counts were recorded for this clonotype. The chain combines TRBV18 with TRBJ1-5, with TRBD1 as a possible D gene (5 bases). The germline CDR1 and CDR2 sequences are KGHSH and LQKENI. CDR3 length: 14 residues. Trimming cost V 5 bases and J 1 base, with 9 bases left between them. Here the CDR3 DNA reads TGTGCCAGCTCAATTAGGGGAAGCAATCAGCCCCAGCATTTT. Translating it yields CASSIRGSNQPQHF.

This clonotype was seen ten or more times. The V gene is TRBV7-9, the J gene TRBJ2-5, with D tentatively TRBD1 (6 bases). V was cut by 3 bases and J by 5 bases, with 16 bases left in between. This CDR3 is 15 amino acids long. CDR1 and CDR2 from the germline V gene are SEHNR and FQNEAQ (reference sequence). The CDR3 loop is CASSFREGVVETQYF. The CDR3 DNA follows: TGTGCCAGCAGCTTTAGAGAGGGGGTAGTGGAGACCCAGTACTTC.

There are many counts of this clonotype. The chain combines TRBV6-1 with TRBJ2-6; D unclear. V was cut by 6 bases and J by 0 bases, with 18 bases left in between. Germline V gene lookup returns CDR1 MNHNS and CDR2 SASEGT. The CDR3 length is 18 residues. The CDR3 region is CASRPLTQAFSGANVLTF. The CDR3 coding sequence is TGTGCCAGCAGGCCCCTAACGCAGGCCTTCTCTGGGGCCAACGTCCTGACTTTC.

The V and J genes are TRBV28 and TRBJ1-5, with D possibly being TRBD1 (6 bases). Germline V gives CDR1 MDHEN, CDR2 SYDVKM. The germline V and J ends were trimmed by 2 bases and 6 bases, with 11 bases remaining between them. The CDR3 sequence is 14 residues long. CDR3: CASSLQGLLQPQHF. DNA of the CDR3: TGTGCCAGCAGTTTACAGGGGCTTCTTCAGCCCCAGCATTTT.

This chain joins TRBV25-1 and TRBJ1-2; 9 nucleotides match TRBD1. V was pared by 5 bases and J by 3 bases, with 10 bases of the junction left unmatched. There are 16 residues in the CDR3. CDR1 MGHDK and CDR2 SYGVNS come from the germline V gene. The CDR3 nucleotides are TGTGCCAGCAGTTTGGGAGGGGGACAGGGCGACTATGGCTACACCTTC. Protein: CASSLGGGQGDYGYTF.

The J gene is TRBJ1-1, the V gene TRBV19; D uncertain. Germline V CDR1 and CDR2: LNHDA, SQIVND (reference sequence). The CDR3 runs to 11 residues. V shed 5 bases and J shed 8 bases, with 9 bases lying between them. CDR3 DNA: TGTGCCAGTAGTGTTACGAGGGAAGCTTTCTTT. Its protein product is CASSVTREAFF. Variable domain in full (rest from reference TRBV19 and TRBJ1-1): DGGITQSPKYLFRKEGQNVTLSCEQNLNHDAMYWYRQDPGQGLRLIYYSQIVNDFQKGDIAEGYSVSREKKESFPLTVTSAQKNPTAFYLCASSVTREAFFGQGTRLTVV.

This clonotype has ten or more counts. The rearrangement uses TRBV29-1 and TRBJ2-7, with unresolved D. The V and J ends lost 1 base and 1 base respectively, with 8 bases between them. CDR1 SQVTM and CDR2 ANQGSEA come from the germline V gene. This CDR3 has 13 amino acids. CDR3 protein: CSVEAPQSYEQYF. DNA for the CDR3: TGCAGCGTTGAAGCTCCACAATCCTACGAGCAGTACTTC.

The genes are TRBV10-3 and TRBJ2-7; D is possibly TRBD1 (5 bases). The CDR3 runs 15 residues. CDR1 is ENHRY, CDR2 SYGVKD, per germline. Between the trimmed V and J ends, which lost 2 bases and 5 bases, there was a span of 16 bases. Here the CDR3 reads CAISEPGNIPHEQYF. CDR3 in DNA: TGTGCCATCAGTGAGCCAGGGAATATCCCCCACGAGCAGTACTTC.

This clonotype was seen ten or more times. The chain joins TRBV7-3 to TRBJ1-1; D unresolved. The ends were cut back, 3 bases at V and 3 bases at J, with 8 bases in the middle. The germline V gene has CDR1 SGHTA and CDR2 FQGTGA. This CDR3 is built from 13 residues. CDR3 residues: CASSFLADTEAFF. CDR3 nucleotides: TGTGCCAGCAGCTTTTTGGCGGACACTGAAGCTTTCTTT.

This clonotype has a count of ten or more. The chain is built from TRBV28 and TRBJ1-5; D gene uncertain. The CDR3 covers 11 residues. V shed 6 bases and J shed 4 bases, with 4 bases lying between them. The germline V gene encodes CDR1 MDHEN and CDR2 SYDVKM. CDR3 in DNA: TGTGCCAGCAGCACGAATCAGCCCCAGCATTTT. It encodes CASSTNQPQHF.

V usage is TRBV15 and J usage is TRBJ2-4; D uncertain. The CDR3 is made up of 17 amino acids. V was pared by 0 bases and J by 0 bases, with 12 bases between. Germline V CDR1 and CDR2: LNHNV, YYDKDF (reference sequence). CDR3 sequence (DNA): TGTGCCACCAGCAGAGATGGGATGTTTCTAGCCAAAAACATTCAGTACTTC. The encoded protein is CATSRDGMFLAKNIQYF.

This clonotype has a count of ten or more. The chain couples TRBV30 to TRBJ1-1; 7 bases map to TRBD1. Germline V CDR1 and CDR2: GTSNPN, SVGIG (reference sequence). This CDR3 comprises 13 residues. Trimming cost V 3 bases and J 7 bases; bases outside gene matches: 8. CDR3 nucleotides: TGTGCCTGGAGCGAGCGACAGGGCTTTGAAGCTTTCTTT. It specifies CAWSERQGFEAFF.